The clone carrying this TCR beta chain has at least ten counts. TCRdb independently ran MiXCR on the 5' RACE reads; one entry per CDR3 protein. This table has 60,000 to 75,000 distinct CDR3 sequences, roughly 6.4% appearing once. These data belong to a study of spatial heterogeneity in lung cancer. The V end was cut by 0 bases, the J end by 5 bases, with 2 bases between. From germline, CDR1 is LGHNA and CDR2 YNFKEQ. CDR3 length: 12 amino acids. Time point given: sample taken at primary tumor resection. Donors were over 70 untreated early-stage non-small cell lung cancer patients. This sequence joins TRBV4-2 and TRBJ1-3; D uncertain. The clonotype was recovered from a female donor with early-stage non-small cell lung cancer. Sequences were derived from PBMCs, sampled at surgery. The CDR3 loop is CASSQERNTIYF. In DNA, the CDR3 is TGTGCCAGCAGCCAAGAGCGAAACACCATATATTTT.